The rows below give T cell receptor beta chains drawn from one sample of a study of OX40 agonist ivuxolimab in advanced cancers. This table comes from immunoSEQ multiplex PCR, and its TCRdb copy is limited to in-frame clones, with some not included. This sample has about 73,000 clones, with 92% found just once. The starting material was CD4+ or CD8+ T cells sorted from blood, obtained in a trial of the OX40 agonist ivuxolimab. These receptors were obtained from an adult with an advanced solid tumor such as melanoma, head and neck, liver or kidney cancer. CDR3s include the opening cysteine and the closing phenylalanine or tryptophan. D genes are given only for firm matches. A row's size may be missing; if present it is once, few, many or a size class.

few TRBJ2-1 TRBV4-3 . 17 TGCGCCAGCAGCCAAGATGGGGAATCTGTCTACTACAATGAGCAGTTCTTC CASSQDGESVYYNEQFF
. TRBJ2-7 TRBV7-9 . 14 TGTGCCAGCAGTTCAGGGACCTCAGTCTACGAGCAGTACTTC CASSSGTSVYEQYF
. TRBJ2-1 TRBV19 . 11 TGTGCCAGTAGGGAATACAATGAGCAGTTCTTC CASREYNEQFF
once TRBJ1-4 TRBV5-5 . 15 TGTGCCAGCAGCAATAACCCGGGTCTTAATGAAAAACTGTTTTTT CASSNNPGLNEKLFF
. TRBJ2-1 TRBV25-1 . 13 TGTGCCAGCGGCTTGGGGACCTACAATGAGCAGTTCTTC CASGLGTYNEQFF
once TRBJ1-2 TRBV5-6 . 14 TGTGCCAGCACCATGGGGGGGGCTAACTATGGCTACACCTTC CASTMGGANYGYTF
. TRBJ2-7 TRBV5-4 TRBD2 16 TGTGCCAGCAGCCCGGCGGACGGGACTATTGCCTACGAGCAGTACTTC CASSPADGTIAYEQYF
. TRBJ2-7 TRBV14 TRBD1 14 TGTGCCAGCAGCCAAGGTGTAGGGGGCAGCGAGCAGTACTTC CASSQGVGGSEQYF
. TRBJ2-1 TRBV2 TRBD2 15 TGTGCCAGCAGGGAAACTAGCGGGGGGGACAATGAGCAGTTCTTC CASRETSGGDNEQFF
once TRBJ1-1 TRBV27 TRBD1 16 TGTGCCAGCAGTCCCACACGGACAGGAATGAACACTGAAGCTTTCTTT CASSPTRTGMNTEAFF
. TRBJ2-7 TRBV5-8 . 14 TGTGCCAGCAGCTTGGTCCAGCAAATAAGCGAGCAGTACTTC CASSLVQQISEQYF
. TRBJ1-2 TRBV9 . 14 TGTGCCAGCAGCGTCGGCAGGGTTAACTATGGCTACACCTTC CASSVGRVNYGYTF
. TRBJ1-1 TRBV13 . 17 TGTGCCAGCAGCTTAGTTGCAGACCAGCACTTGAACACTGAAGCTTTCTTT CASSLVADQHLNTEAFF